Below, 9 T cell receptor beta chains from the same sample are listed, as sequenced in a study of blood T cell repertoires in COVID-19. This table comes from immunoSEQ multiplex PCR, and its TCRdb copy is limited to in-frame clones, with some not included. Among about 82,000 clones, around four fifths were seen once, and the ten largest hold more than 15%. The specimen sequenced was peripheral blood. Receptors were obtained from a woman aged 60-75 years with acute or convalescent COVID-19.

In DNA, the CDR3 is TGTGCCAGCAGTGAAGAACTAGCGGGATACTACAATGAGCAGTTCTTC. Protein sequence: CASSEELAGYYNEQFF. This rearrangement joins TRBV2 to TRBJ2-1; 10 bases align to TRBD2. The J segment lost 3 bases and the V segment lost 1 base, leaving 3 bases of the junction unmatched. The CDR3 consists of 16 residues. Germline V gene sequence: CDR1 SNHLY, CDR2 FYNNEI.

V gene TRBV5-1 combines with J gene TRBJ2-7; perhaps TRBD1 as D (6 bases). Germline CDR1 and CDR2: SGHRS and YFSETQ. There are 13 residues in the CDR3. V was clipped by 7 bases and J by 6 bases, with 17 bases between them. CDR3 residues: CASQVTGTGEQYF. CDR3 DNA sequence: TGCGCCAGCCAGGTAACAGGGACGGGCGAGCAGTACTTC.

The rearrangement uses TRBV7-8 and TRBJ2-7, with 9 bases fitting TRBD2. The CDR3 length is 14 residues. J gave up 4 bases and V 3 bases, and 4 bases lay outside the gene matches. Germline V gives CDR1 SGHVS, CDR2 FQNEAQ. Written as DNA, the CDR3 is TGTGCCAGCAGCTTTAGTAGCGGGAGTTACGAGCAGTACTTC. Translating gives CASSFSSGSYEQYF.

CDR3: CASSFMNTEAFF. Here the CDR3 DNA reads TGTGCCAGCAGTTTTATGAACACTGAAGCTTTCTTT. The gene calls are TRBV11-2 and TRBJ1-1, with D unresolved. V was pared by 6 bases and J by 0 bases, with 5 bases between. Germline assignment: CDR1 SGHAT and CDR2 FQNNGV. The CDR3 consists of 12 residues.

The V call is TRBV5-8, the J call TRBJ1-5, with D uncertain. CDR3 size: 17 residues. Germline CDR1 reads SGHTS; CDR2 reads YDEGEE. Trimming stripped 3 bases from V and 1 base from J, with 17 bases between. CDR3 in DNA: TGTGCCAGCAGCTATGAGGTCGGGGTCCGGAGCAATCAGCCCCAGCATTTT. Encoded protein: CASSYEVGVRSNQPQHF.

This clone was seen once. The genes are TRBV28 and TRBJ1-6; 10 bases match TRBD1. With 5 bases clipped from V and 5 bases from J, the junction kept 0 bases outside the gene matches. There are 14 residues in the CDR3. The V gene's germline CDR1 is MDHEN and CDR2 SYDVKM. The chain's CDR3 is CASSGQGDNSPLHF. Written as DNA, the CDR3 is TGTGCCAGCAGTGGACAGGGGGATAATTCACCCCTCCACTTT. Full variable domain (missing parts from reference TRBV28 and TRBJ1-6): DVKVTQSSRYLVKRTGEKVFLECVQDMDHENMFWYRQDPGLGLRLIYFSYDVKMKEKGDIPEGYSVSREKKERFSLILESASTNQTSMYLCASSGQGDNSPLHFGNGTRLTVT.

V gene TRBV28 combines with J gene TRBJ1-1, with D perhaps matching TRBD1 (5 bases). Trimming cost V 3 bases and J 3 bases, with 8 bases left between them. The CDR3 is 13 residues long. Germline CDR1 MDHEN, CDR2 SYDVKM. The CDR3 region is CASSFPRDTEAFF. The CDR3 DNA sequence: TGTGCCAGCAGTTTCCCCAGGGACACTGAAGCTTTCTTT.

The J gene is TRBJ1-1, the V gene TRBV11-3, with 9 nucleotides matching TRBD1. CDR1 SGHNT and CDR2 YENEEA come from the germline V gene. Losses at the gene ends were 3 bases for V and 5 bases for J; bases not matched to a gene: 4. CDR3 length: 14 amino acids. The CDR3 protein is CASSFRTGVTEAFF. The DNA of the CDR3 is TGTGCCAGCAGCTTCAGGACAGGGGTAACTGAAGCTTTCTTT.

This chain joins TRBV6-5 and TRBJ2-7, with D perhaps TRBD1 (7 bases). Trimming removed 5 bases at V and 2 bases at J, with 13 bases between. CDR1 MNHEY and CDR2 SVGAGI come from the germline V gene. The CDR3 length is 14 residues. In DNA form, the CDR3 reads TGTGCCAGCAGTCTGACAGGGACTCCCTACGAGCAGTACTTC. Translating gives CASSLTGTPYEQYF.